The clone carrying this T cell receptor beta chain was detected only a few times. Its antigen is unidentified. The source material, RNA transcripts, was used to amplify TCR beta CDR3 regions. The HTBI primer set served for first-round RT-PCR of the TCR CDR3. TCRdb re-analysed the multiplex PCR reads in MiXCR, keeping a single row per CDR3 protein. The sample shows around 600,000 distinct CDR3 sequences, about 14% of them seen only once. This specimen belongs to a study of T cells in Graves' hyperthyroidism and ophthalmopathy. Study-wide results and limits: Among thyroid clonotypes expanded above 0.001, most also appeared in blood.

The CDR3 is 16 residues long. J gave up 1 base and V 1 base, and 7 bases lay outside the gene matches. Germline V gives CDR1 ENHRY, CDR2 SYGVKD. This clonotype was obtained from a woman aged 50 to 65 with Graves' ophthalmopathy. This chain uses TRBV10-3 with TRBJ2-7; 7 bases fit TRBD2. Input material: blood. The CDR3 region is CAISEFASGKSYEQYF. CDR3 DNA sequence: TGTGCCATCAGTGAGTTTGCTAGCGGAAAGTCCTACGAGCAGTACTTC.